The sample holds a few counts of the clone carrying this T cell receptor beta chain. The PCR contained 60 Vbeta and 13 Jbeta primers. Data came from immunoSEQ multiplex PCR; TCRdb stores just in-frame clones and leaves some out. The table records around 97,000 clones, around 66% of them present only once. This specimen belongs to a study of cytomegalovirus exposure and HLA in healthy donors. Trimming pared 2 bases from V and 5 bases from J, leaving 6 bases between. This CDR3 contains 12 residues. The germline CDR1 and CDR2 sequences are MNHEY and SVGAGI. The TCR was taken from a woman aged 50 to 60 in good health and CMV-seronegative. V usage is TRBV6-5 and J usage is TRBJ1-1; D is ambiguous. Source material: PBMCs. As DNA, the CDR3 is TGTGCCAGCAGTTACGGAGAGACTGAAGCTTTCTTT. Its protein product is CASSYGETEAFF.